This note documents a single T cell receptor beta chain sequence. Its antigen is not known. Clones were read by immunoSEQ multiplex PCR, and TCRdb kept only the in-frame ones, dropping some. Of about 360,000 clones in the sample, 86% are singletons; the top ten hold roughly 0.82%. Losses at the gene ends were 2 bases for V and 2 bases for J; bases not matched to a gene: 3. This CDR3 is 15 amino acids long. CDR1 is SNHLY, CDR2 FYNNEI, per germline. The sample belongs to a study of cytomegalovirus exposure and HLA in healthy donors. Study at large: In a later analysis, it was reported that the roughly 130 validation repertoires had been produced on the same platform as the 600 to 850 repertoires belonging to the first cohort.

Study findings and constraints: While the bulk of TCR sequences proved rare, some public TCRs turned up in many donors. 150 to 200 TCR beta chains were listed as cytomegalovirus-associated. It was reported that the classifier diagnosed cytomegalovirus status with high specificity and sensitivity in both the original and validation cohorts.

The sample was PBMCs. The chain has TRBV2 and TRBJ2-7; 10 nucleotides line up with TRBD1. The sequence was obtained from a woman younger than 35 in good health and CMV-seronegative. This CDR3 reads CASSESGTGAYEQYF. DNA for the CDR3: TGTGCCAGCAGTGAAAGTGGGACAGGGGCCTACGAGCAGTACTTC.